In this sample, the clone carrying this T cell receptor (beta chain) turned up once. Seattle enrolled patients during active infection and tracked them longitudinally. This sample is drawn from a study of blood T cell repertoires in COVID-19. About the study: COVID-19 samples, acute and convalescent, were from the United States, Italy and Spain. T cells, B-cell-depleted T cells, or PBMCs provided the cDNA or gDNA that served as material.

Original methodology: Cell counts per sample came from amplifying reference gene primers. Measured with immunoSEQ multiplex PCR; TCRdb has only the in-frame clones, and not every one. V and J calls and clone size are given by that table; D and trimming were obtained from the DNA. The data contain some 290,000 clones, roughly 90% of them singletons. The receptor was derived from a young woman with COVID-19, enrolled during active disease. The source material was peripheral blood.

The CDR3 protein is CASSLERLAGRKNYNEQFF. The CDR3 coding sequence is TGTGCCAGCAGCTTAGAGAGACTAGCGGGGCGAAAAAACTACAATGAGCAGTTCTTC. The chain uses TRBV7-8 and TRBJ2-1, with TRBD2 matching over 11 bases. CDR1 is SGHVS and CDR2 is FQNEAQ in the germline V gene. Losses at the gene ends were 1 base for V and 3 bases for J; bases not matched to a gene: 11. The CDR3 is 19 amino acids.